One and the same sample provided the 26 T cell receptor beta chains below, sequenced in a study of blood T cell repertoires in COVID-19. Generated by immunoSEQ multiplex PCR, the TCRdb table keeps only in-frame clones and is missing some. The repertoire consists of roughly 70,000 clones, with 87% occurring once and the leading ten covering approximately 20%. Sequenced sample: peripheral blood. The origin of the receptors is a woman older than 75 with acute or convalescent COVID-19.

The chain employs TRBV2 and TRBJ1-6, with D uncertain. Trimming cost V 7 bases and J 9 bases, with 16 bases left between them. Per germline, CDR1 SNHLY and CDR2 FYNNEI. The length of the CDR3 is 14 residues. The CDR3 DNA reads TGTGCCAGCATTTGGGCGGGCGAGGGTTCACCCCTCCACTTT. Translating it yields CASIWAGEGSPLHF.

The chain uses TRBV7-6 and TRBJ1-1, with 7 bases fitting TRBD1. Per the germline V gene, CDR1 is SGHVS and CDR2 is FNYEAQ. V shed 5 bases and J 5 bases; nucleotides not matched to a gene: 2. The CDR3 length is 12 residues. The CDR3 spells CASSPRGTEAFF. As DNA, the CDR3 is TGTGCCAGCAGCCCCAGGGGGACTGAAGCTTTCTTT.

The chain joins TRBV5-1 to TRBJ1-1; no reliable D call. Germline V lookup: CDR1 SGHRS, CDR2 YFSETQ. V gave up 2 bases and J gave up 0 bases, with 8 bases separating them. This CDR3 has 14 amino acids. The CDR3 nucleotides are TGCGCCAGCAGCTTAGCTTCTATGAACACTGAAGCTTTCTTT. This sequence encodes CASSLASMNTEAFF.

This clone was seen once. The J gene is TRBJ2-5, the V gene TRBV10-3, with 8 bases matching TRBD2. There are 23 residues in the CDR3. Looked up from germline, CDR1 is ENHRY and CDR2 is SYGVKD. V trimming: 0 bases; J trimming: 1 base; junction bases outside the gene matches: 25. The CDR3 loop reads CAISESNLRPVAGIGGGQETQYF. CDR3 nucleotides: TGTGCCATCAGTGAGTCGAACCTCCGGCCAGTAGCGGGGATAGGCGGGGGCCAAGAGACCCAGTACTTC.

The chain recombines TRBV10-1 with TRBJ2-5; possibly TRBD2 for D (6 bases). There are 15 residues in the CDR3. Trimming left V 9 bases short and J 5 bases short, with 22 bases between. Germline-derived CDR1 and CDR2 are WNHNN and SYGVQD (reference sequence). The CDR3 sequence is CARRPGPRRGETQYF. As DNA, the CDR3 is TGCGCCAGGCGCCCGGGACCCCGGCGGGGCGAGACCCAGTACTTC.

The V and J genes are TRBV28 and TRBJ1-2; weak D call: TRBD1 (5 bases). The V gene's germline CDR1 is MDHEN and CDR2 SYDVKM. The CDR3 spans 11 residues. Trimming left V 8 bases short and J 6 bases short, with 10 bases between. The CDR3 is CASGGRNGYTF. The CDR3 bases are TGTGCCAGCGGGGGGAGAAATGGCTACACCTTC.

This chain links TRBV29-1 with TRBJ2-2; TRBD2 matches at 8 bases. The V gene end was trimmed by 7 bases and the J gene end by 6 bases; junction bases not matched to a gene: 4. The germline CDR1 and CDR2 sequences are SQVTM and ANQGSEA. CDR3 length: 12 amino acids. The CDR3, as DNA: TGCAGCGGGCGGGGGGTATCCGGGGAGCTGTTTTTT. As protein: CSGRGVSGELFF.

The chain combines TRBV15 with TRBJ1-2; TRBD1 matches 9 bases. This CDR3 spans 15 amino acids. CDR1 is LNHNV, CDR2 YYDKDF, per germline (reference sequence). V lost 1 base and J lost 3; bases outside the gene matches: 3. The CDR3 DNA reads TGTGCCACCAGCAGAGGGACAGGGGCCGACTATGGCTACACCTTC. It encodes CATSRGTGADYGYTF. The variable domain in full, with the rest retrieved from reference TRBV15 and TRBJ1-2, is DAMVIQNPRYQVTQFGKPVTLSCSQTLNHNVMYWYQQKSSQAPKLLFHYYDKDFNNEADTPDNFQSRRPNTSFCFLDIRSPGLGDTAMYLCATSRGTGADYGYTFGSGTRLTVV.

This clone came up once. V is TRBV3-1 (or the pseudogene TRBV3-2) and J is TRBJ1-5; D gene unclear. V was trimmed by 1 base and J by 2 bases, leaving 3 bases between them. Germline CDR1 reads LGHDT; CDR2 reads YNNKEL (reference sequence). The CDR3 is made up of 13 amino acids. The CDR3 spells CASSQGRNQPQHF. Written as DNA, the CDR3 is TGTGCCAGCAGCCAAGGGCGCAATCAGCCCCAGCATTTT.

This clone was seen once. This chain links TRBV7-6 with TRBJ1-1; 8 nucleotides line up with TRBD1. CDR3 length: 15 amino acids. CDR1 and CDR2 from the germline V gene are SGHVS and FNYEAQ. V trimming: 5 bases; J trimming: 5 bases; junction bases outside the gene matches: 10. The CDR3 DNA follows: TGTGCCAGCAGCGGCAGGGGACAGGCAGGGACTGAAGCTTTCTTT. This translates into CASSGRGQAGTEAFF.

The V and J genes are TRBV5-1 and TRBJ2-1; 7 positions agree with TRBD2. The CDR3 runs to 16 residues. The trim removed 2 bases at V and 2 bases at J, leaving 7 bases unmatched. Germline CDR1 is SGHRS and CDR2 is YFSETQ. This chain's CDR3 is CASSLTGTIPYNEQFF. The CDR3 nucleotides read TGCGCCAGCAGCTTAACCGGGACTATACCCTACAATGAGCAGTTCTTC.

The J gene is TRBJ1-1, the V gene TRBV29-1, with 9 bases matching TRBD1. With V trimmed by 1 base and J by 4 bases, 7 bases remained unmatched. The CDR3 extends over 15 amino acids. CDR1 SQVTM and CDR2 ANQGSEA come from the germline V gene. As DNA, the CDR3 is TGCAGCGTTGAAGGCCGACAGGGGGAGTCCACTGAAGCTTTCTTT. It encodes CSVEGRQGESTEAFF.

This chain links TRBV9 with TRBJ2-5; D might be TRBD2 (6 bases). V was shortened by 4 bases and J by 3 bases, with 16 bases between the two germline ends. The CDR3 is 15 residues long. Per the germline V gene, CDR1 is SGDLS and CDR2 is YYNGEE. CDR3 sequence reads: CASSRRGWQKETQYF. The CDR3 DNA follows: TGTGCCAGCAGCCGGAGGGGATGGCAGAAAGAGACCCAGTACTTC. Variable domain in full (rest from reference TRBV9 and TRBJ2-5): DSGVTQTPKHLITATGQRVTLRCSPRSGDLSVYWYQQSLDQGLQFLIQYYNGEERAKGNILERFSAQQFPDLHSELNLSSLELGDSALYFCASSRRGWQKETQYFGPGTRLLVL.

In its sample, this clone was seen a few times. The chain has TRBV4-1 and TRBJ2-3, with TRBD2 identical over 9 bases. Germline V gene sequence: CDR1 MGHRA, CDR2 YSYEKL. V was clipped by 4 bases and J by 4 bases; unmatched bases: 6. CDR3 length equals 15 residues. In DNA, the CDR3 is TGCGCCAGCAGCCTAGGCGGGGGGGAAGCAGATACGCAGTATTTT. It is translated as CASSLGGGEADTQYF.

V usage is TRBV6-2 or TRBV6-3 and J usage is TRBJ2-6, with D possibly matching TRBD1 (6 bases). CDR3 size: 15 residues. CDR1 and CDR2 from the germline V gene are MNHEY and SVGEGT. Trimming cost V 6 bases and J 2 bases, with 11 bases left between them. CDR3 sequence (DNA): TGTGCCAGCAGCCACAGGGCGACTGGGGCCAACGTCCTGACTTTC. It encodes CASSHRATGANVLTF.

V usage is TRBV11-2 and J usage is TRBJ2-3; weak D call: TRBD2 (6 bases). V gave up 2 bases and J gave up 2 bases, with 17 bases separating them. The CDR3 loop spans 17 amino acids. Looked up from germline, CDR1 is SGHAT and CDR2 is FQNNGV. The CDR3, as DNA: TGTGCCAGCAGCTTACTCTCCCCCGGGACTCCCACAGATACGCAGTATTTT. Translation: CASSLLSPGTPTDTQYF.

This sequence joins TRBV11-2 and TRBJ2-1; D uncertain. The CDR3 is made up of 12 amino acids. In germline, CDR1 is SGHAT, CDR2 FQNNGV. Trimming stripped 4 bases from V and 5 bases from J, with 6 bases between. The chain's CDR3 is CASSSLDNEQFF. The CDR3 nucleotides read TGTGCCAGCAGCTCCTTAGACAATGAGCAGTTCTTC.

This clone came up once. The V call is TRBV6-5, the J call TRBJ1-2; possibly TRBD1 for D (6 bases). The germline V gene encodes CDR1 MNHEY and CDR2 SVGAGI. The CDR3 length is 15 residues. V gave up 7 bases and J gave up 5 bases, with 20 bases separating them. Written as DNA, the CDR3 is TGTGCCAGCACCCGACGGGGGGGCGAAGGATATGGCTACACCTTC. Amino acid sequence: CASTRRGGEGYGYTF.

The table lists this clone with a count of one. The chain employs TRBV6-5 and TRBJ1-2; TRBD1 is a possible D gene (6 bases). V was trimmed by 0 bases and J by 8 bases, leaving 13 bases between them. Germline CDR1 is MNHEY and CDR2 is SVGAGI. The CDR3 sequence is 14 residues long. In DNA, the CDR3 is TGTGCCAGCAGTTACTCAACAGGGTTTTCGGGCTACACCTTC. Translated: CASSYSTGFSGYTF.

V and J are TRBV10-3 and TRBJ1-2; 10 positions match TRBD1. The germline gives CDR1 ENHRY, CDR2 SYGVKD. V trimming: 6 bases; J trimming: 4 bases; junction bases outside the gene matches: 11. This CDR3 is 16 amino acids long. Here the CDR3 DNA reads TGTGCCATCAGGGGACAGGGGCTCCTATTGGGCTATGGCTACACCTTC. It encodes CAIRGQGLLLGYGYTF.

The chain employs TRBV13 and TRBJ2-7; tentatively, D is TRBD2 (6 bases). CDR3 size: 12 residues. With 5 bases removed from V and 6 bases from J, the gap between germline ends came to 11 bases. Germline V lookup: CDR1 PRHDT, CDR2 FYEKMQ (reference sequence). CDR3 DNA sequence: TGTGCCAGCAGCCTGGGGGGACTCGAGCAGTACTTC. It codes for CASSLGGLEQYF. Full variable domain (remainder filled in from reference TRBV13 and TRBJ2-7): AAGVIQSPRHLIKEKRETATLKCYPIPRHDTVYWYQQGPGQDPQFLISFYEKMQSDKGSIPDRFSAQQFSDYHSELNMSSLELGDSALYFCASSLGGLEQYFGPGTRLTVT.

The chain joins TRBV19 to TRBJ2-4; 8 nucleotides align to TRBD1. V lost 4 bases to trimming and J lost 8 bases; unmatched junction nucleotides: 7. The germline V gene encodes CDR1 LNHDA and CDR2 SQIVND (reference sequence). The CDR3 extends over 14 amino acids. CDR3 region: CASSRGTGGHIQYF. The DNA of the CDR3 is TGTGCCAGTAGTAGGGGGACAGGAGGGCACATTCAGTACTTC.

The chain uses TRBV3-1 (or the pseudogene TRBV3-2) and TRBJ1-2; TRBD1 agrees at 9 bases. The V segment lost 3 bases and the J segment 6 bases; nucleotides outside the gene matches: 2. CDR1 is LGHDT, CDR2 YNNKEL, per germline (reference sequence). This CDR3 region has 13 residues. The CDR3 is CASSHWTGDGYTF. The CDR3 DNA is TGTGCCAGCAGCCACTGGACAGGGGATGGCTACACCTTC.

CDR3 sequence: CASRVVLGPNEQFF. The CDR3 bases are TGTGCCAGCAGGGTCGTTTTGGGGCCCAATGAGCAGTTCTTC. V and J are TRBV2 and TRBJ2-1; a possible D gene is TRBD1 (5 bases). This CDR3 region has 14 residues. Germline V gene sequence: CDR1 SNHLY, CDR2 FYNNEI. V lost 6 bases and J lost 6, with 15 bases in between.

This chain connects TRBV18 to TRBJ1-6; TRBD1 matches at 7 bases. The CDR3 contains 15 residues. The V gene's germline CDR1 is KGHSH and CDR2 LQKENI. With 3 bases clipped from V and 7 bases from J, the junction kept 6 bases outside the gene matches. CDR3 protein: CASSPNQGQNSPLHF. Here the CDR3 DNA reads TGTGCCAGCTCACCCAATCAGGGACAGAATTCACCCCTCCACTTT.

Of note for this clone: The same CDR3 arises from other DNA sequences in this sample as well. The gene calls are TRBV11-2 and TRBJ1-2; D is possibly TRBD1 (5 bases). The CDR3 is 13 residues long. Germline values: CDR1 SGHAT, CDR2 FQNNGV. The V gene lost 0 bases and the J gene lost 3 bases, with 5 bases spanning the gap. This CDR3 reads CASSLDRDYGYTF. DNA for the CDR3: TGTGCCAGCAGCTTAGACAGGGACTATGGCTACACCTTC.